This T cell receptor beta chain originates from a study of T cell responses to AZD1222 COVID-19 vaccine. Whole-study findings and limits: Per reports, nearly half of all spike-specific TCRs target regions that are unmutated in variants. Repertoire collection took place solely once the T cell response had peaked. Seropositive AZD1222 recipients at baseline numbered only five or six.

CDR1 and CDR2 (germline): SGHTA, FQGNSA. The CDR3 contains 15 residues. V was trimmed by 2 bases and J by 2 bases, leaving 12 bases between them. As to this clone: Its antigen is not known.

Libraries were prepared by immunoSEQ multiplex PCR; TCRdb keeps only in-frame clonotypes and omits some of them. This table holds 130,000 to 150,000 clones, about 90% found once. The chain combines TRBV7-2 with TRBJ1-1; no definite D call. This TCR derives from an adult in good health. This specimen was peripheral blood, taken on day 0 of AZD1222 vaccination. The CDR3 bases are TGTGCCAGCAGCTTAAGGCGGTGGGGAAACACTGAAGCTTTCTTT. It is translated as CASSLRRWGNTEAFF.